The rows below give T cell receptor beta chains drawn from one sample of a study of T cell responses to AZD1222 COVID-19 vaccine. Produced via immunoSEQ multiplex PCR; TCRdb's table is partial and in-frame only. The sample records 95,000 to 150,000 clones, 70% to 85% being singletons. The sequenced sample was peripheral blood, obtained 28 days after the second AZD1222 dose. Every receptor here comes from an adult who received the AZD1222 COVID-19 vaccine. The CDR3 runs from the conserved cysteine through the conserved F or W. D genes are given only for firm matches. Clone size is stated in some rows and not others, as once, few, many or a class when expanded.

D | J | V | size | DNA | CDR3
TRBD1 | TRBJ2-7 | TRBV5-1 | - | TGCGCCAGCAGCTTTCGGACAGGGGGTCCACCCTACGAGCAGTACTTC | CASSFRTGGPPYEQYF
- | TRBJ1-1 | TRBV7-3 | few | TGTGCCAGCAGCTTCGACAGGTTGACTGAAGCTTTCTTT | CASSFDRLTEAFF
TRBD1 | TRBJ1-1 | TRBV5-1 | - | TGCGCCAGCAGCTTGGTTGGGACAGACACTGAAGCTTTCTTT | CASSLVGTDTEAFF
- | TRBJ1-1 | TRBV5-1 | few | TGCGCCAGCAGCTTAGAGATGAACACTGAAGCTTTCTTT | CASSLEMNTEAFF
- | TRBJ2-2 | TRBV5-8 | few | TGTGCCAGCAGCTTGGGAGAGGAACGCACCGGGGAGCTGTTTTTT | CASSLGEERTGELFF
- | TRBJ1-2 | TRBV28 | - | TGTGCCAGCAGCCTTTGGTCCCGCGGCTATGGCTACACCTTC | CASSLWSRGYGYTF
TRBD2 | TRBJ2-5 | TRBV5-1 | - | TGCGCCAGCAGCTTGGCTAGCGGGGGGAAGGAGACCCAGTACTTC | CASSLASGGKETQYF
TRBD2 | TRBJ2-1 | TRBV10-2 | - | TGCGCCAGCAGTGTTGCGGGGGGGTCCTACAATGAGCAGTTCTTC | CASSVAGGSYNEQFF
TRBD1 | TRBJ1-2 | TRBV28 | few | TGTGCCACCAAGGGACAGGCCCCCTATGGCTACACCTTC | CATKGQAPYGYTF
- | TRBJ1-2 | TRBV19 | - | TGTGCCAGTACCCCAGTGACGGGTGGCTACACCTTC | CASTPVTGGYTF
TRBD1 | TRBJ1-1 | TRBV28 | - | TGTGCCAGCAGTTTACTACCAGGGACAGGTAACACTGAAGCTTTCTTT | CASSLLPGTGNTEAFF
TRBD1 | TRBJ1-2 | TRBV19 | once | TGTGCCAGTAGTAAGGGACAGGGGAAGGGCGCCTTTACCTATGGCTACACCTTC | CASSKGQGKGAFTYGYTF
TRBD1 | TRBJ1-2 | TRBV18 | - | TGTGCCAGCTCACCGGACAGGGCTAACTATGGCTACACCTTC | CASSPDRANYGYTF
TRBD1 | TRBJ1-2 | TRBV6-5 | - | TGTGCCAGCAGCCAACGGACAGGGGCTTATGGCTACACCTTC | CASSQRTGAYGYTF
TRBD1 | TRBJ2-3 | TRBV3-1/TRBV3-2 | - | TGTGCCAGCAGCCGAGGGACAGCCGTGGGAGATACGCAGTATTTT | CASSRGTAVGDTQYF
- | TRBJ2-1 | TRBV3-1/TRBV3-2 | few | TGTGCCAGCAGCCAAGATTCCGGGGGCAATTTGAGAAATGAGCAGTTCTTC | CASSQDSGGNLRNEQFF
TRBD1 | TRBJ1-5 | TRBV5-1 | - | TGCGCCAGCAGCTCCACCGGGACAGGGGGGGTGTATCAGCCCCAGCATTTT | CASSSTGTGGVYQPQHF
- | TRBJ2-5 | TRBV18 | few | TGTGCCAGCTCACTGCAACAAGAGACCCAGTACTTC | CASSLQQETQYF
- | TRBJ2-7 | TRBV7-2 | - | TGTGCCAGCAGCCCTAGAGGGGGGACAATGACATCCTACGAGCAGTACTTC | CASSPRGGTMTSYEQYF
- | TRBJ1-6 | TRBV6-2/TRBV6-3 | - | TGTGCCAGCAGTAAAACCACAGTTTCACCCCTCCACTTT | CASSKTTVSPLHF
- | TRBJ2-1 | TRBV7-2 | - | TGTGCCAGCAGCTCTCCGGGTAGCCCAGAGCAGTTCTTC | CASSSPGSPEQFF
TRBD1 | TRBJ1-5 | TRBV28 | - | TGTGCCAGCATGGGGACAGGGCGTCAGCCCCAGCATTTT | CASMGTGRQPQHF
- | TRBJ1-5 | TRBV28 | - | TGTGCCAGCAGTTTACGGGGGGTCAGCAATCAGCCCCAGCATTTT | CASSLRGVSNQPQHF
TRBD1 | TRBJ2-2 | TRBV5-6 | - | TGTGCCAGCAGCCCTTGGCTAGGACAGGGACGCGATACCGGGGAGCTGTTTTTT | CASSPWLGQGRDTGELFF
- | TRBJ2-1 | TRBV7-2 | - | TGTGCCAGCAGCTTAGGGGAATTGCGAGGGGAGCAGTTCTTC | CASSLGELRGEQFF
- | TRBJ2-3 | TRBV9 | once | TGTGCCAGCAGCGCGAGCGGAGGGGGCGGGGTCGATACGCAGTATTTT | CASSASGGGGVDTQYF
TRBD1 | TRBJ2-7 | TRBV5-4 | once | TGTGCCAGCAGCTCTACCGGGACAGAGAACGAGCAGTACTTC | CASSSTGTENEQYF
- | TRBJ2-5 | TRBV12-3/TRBV12-4 | - | TGTGCCAGCAGTTTAGCGTCCGAGACCCAGTACTTC | CASSLASETQYF
TRBD2 | TRBJ2-1 | TRBV5-1 | - | TGCGCCAGCAGCTTGAGCGGGGGGCACAATGAGCAGTTCTTC | CASSLSGGHNEQFF
- | TRBJ1-2 | TRBV4-2 | once | TGTGCCAGCAGCCAAGATTATACCACTTCCCCTAACTATGGCTACACCTTC | CASSQDYTTSPNYGYTF
- | TRBJ2-1 | TRBV18 | - | TGTGCCAGCTCACCACCGGTCCTCAATGAGCAGTTCTTC | CASSPPVLNEQFF
- | TRBJ1-1 | TRBV5-1 | - | TGCGCCAGCAGCTTAGGAGGGGTAGCTTTCTTT | CASSLGGVAFF
- | TRBJ2-7 | TRBV18 | - | TGTGCCAGCTCACCCCTGCCCGGGACCGGCGAGCAGTACTTC | CASSPLPGTGEQYF
- | TRBJ2-2 | TRBV15 | - | TGTGCCACCAGCAGAGATTTGGGGGGAACCGGGGAGCTGTTTTTT | CATSRDLGGTGELFF
- | TRBJ1-5 | TRBV7-2 | - | TGTGCCAGCAGCTTAGTGCGGGGGGATCAGCCCCAGCATTTT | CASSLVRGDQPQHF
- | TRBJ2-2 | TRBV7-2 | - | TGTGCCAGCAGCTTCTATGGGCCGAACACCGGGGAGCTGTTTTTT | CASSFYGPNTGELFF
- | TRBJ2-6 | TRBV24-1 | - | TGTGCCACCAGTCACCCAACAGCCTCTGGGGCCAACGTCCTGACTTTC | CATSHPTASGANVLTF
TRBD1 | TRBJ1-2 | TRBV11-2 | - | TGTGCCAGCAGCGTGGCCAGGGGGCCTAACTATGGCTACACCTTC | CASSVARGPNYGYTF
- | TRBJ1-1 | TRBV6-5 | - | TGTGCCAGCAGCAGGGGCCGGAACACTGAAGCTTTCTTT | CASSRGRNTEAFF
TRBD1 | TRBJ2-3 | TRBV6-6 | - | TGTGCCAGCAGTCGCCAGGGGGTCTACACAGATACGCAGTATTTT | CASSRQGVYTDTQYF
TRBD1 | TRBJ2-7 | TRBV5-1 | once | TGCGCCAGCAGCACGGGACAGGGGGAAGGCGAGCAGTACTTC | CASSTGQGEGEQYF
- | TRBJ2-5 | TRBV6-2/TRBV6-3 | - | TGTGCCAGCAGTTACTCCTACTCGGGACGCCCAGAGACCCAGTACTTC | CASSYSYSGRPETQYF